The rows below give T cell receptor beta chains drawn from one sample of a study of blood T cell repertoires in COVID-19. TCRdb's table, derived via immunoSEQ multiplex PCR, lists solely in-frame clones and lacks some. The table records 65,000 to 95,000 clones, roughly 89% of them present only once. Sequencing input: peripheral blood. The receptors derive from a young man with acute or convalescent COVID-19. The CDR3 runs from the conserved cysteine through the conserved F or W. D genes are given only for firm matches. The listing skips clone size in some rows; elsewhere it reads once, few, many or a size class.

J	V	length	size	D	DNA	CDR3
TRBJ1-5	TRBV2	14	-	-	TGTGCCAGCAGCGACAAGTATAGCAATCAGCCCCAGCATTTT	CASSDKYSNQPQHF
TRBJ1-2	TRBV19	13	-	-	TGTGCCAGTAGTATTAGAAGCAACTATGGCTACACCTTC	CASSIRSNYGYTF
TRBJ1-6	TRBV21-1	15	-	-	TGTGCCAGCAGTCGTGAGGGCCCCTATAATTCACCCCTCCACTTT	CASSREGPYNSPLHF
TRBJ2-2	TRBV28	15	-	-	TGTGCCATCTCGCCTGTACCCGGGAACACCGGGGAGCTGTTTTTT	CAISPVPGNTGELFF
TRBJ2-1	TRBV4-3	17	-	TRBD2	TGCGCCAGCAGCCAGGGGCTAGCGGGACTATCCTACAATGAGCAGTTCTTC	CASSQGLAGLSYNEQFF
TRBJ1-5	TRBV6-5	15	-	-	TGTGCCAGCAGGAGGGAGGGGTATAGCAATCAGCCCCAGCATTTT	CASRREGYSNQPQHF
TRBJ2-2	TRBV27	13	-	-	TGTGCCAGCAGTTTTGGAGGGTCCGGGGAGCTGTTTTTT	CASSFGGSGELFF
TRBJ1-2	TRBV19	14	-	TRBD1	TGTGCCAGTAGTATGGGACAGGGCTACTATGGCTACACCTTC	CASSMGQGYYGYTF
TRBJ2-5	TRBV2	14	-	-	TGTGCCAGCAGAGGATCTAGCGTTCAAGAGACCCAGTACTTC	CASRGSSVQETQYF
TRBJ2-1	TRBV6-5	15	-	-	TGTGCCAGCAGTTACGGTAGCCCCCTCGGCAATGAGCAGTTCTTC	CASSYGSPLGNEQFF
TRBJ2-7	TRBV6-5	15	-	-	TGTGCCAGCAGACCGAAGGATATAGCCTACTACGAGCAGTACTTC	CASRPKDIAYYEQYF
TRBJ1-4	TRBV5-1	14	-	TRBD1	TGCGCCAGTTGGACAGGGTCGAAGGATGAAAAACTGTTTTTT	CASWTGSKDEKLFF
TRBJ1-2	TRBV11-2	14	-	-	TGTGCCAGCAGCCGCCCGGGGGTCTACTATGGCTACACCTTC	CASSRPGVYYGYTF
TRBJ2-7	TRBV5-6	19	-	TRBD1	TGTGCCAGCAGCCCCTTACAGGGGACAAATACTTTTGAGGACTACGAGCAGTACTTC	CASSPLQGTNTFEDYEQYF
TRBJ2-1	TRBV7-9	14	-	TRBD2	TGTGCCAGCAGTTTAAGCGGGGCGAGGGCGGAGCAGTTCTTC	CASSLSGARAEQFF
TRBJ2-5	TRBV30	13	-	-	TGTGCCTGGATCCCGGGAAACCAAGAGACCCAGTACTTC	CAWIPGNQETQYF
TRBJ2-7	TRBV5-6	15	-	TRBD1	TGTGCCAGCAGCTTGCACCCCGGACAGGGCTACGAGCAGTACTTC	CASSLHPGQGYEQYF
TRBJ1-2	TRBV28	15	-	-	TGTGCCAGCAGTTTATGGGCAGGGGCTAACTATGGCTACACCTTC	CASSLWAGANYGYTF
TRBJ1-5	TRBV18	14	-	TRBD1	TGTGCCAGCTCACAAGACAGGGTTAATCAGCCCCAGCATTTT	CASSQDRVNQPQHF
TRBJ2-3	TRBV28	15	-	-	TGTGCCAGCACCGGACCGGGGACAAGCACAGATACGCAGTATTTT	CASTGPGTSTDTQYF
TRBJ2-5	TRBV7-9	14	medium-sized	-	TGTGCCAGCAGAGGCGACGGGTACCAAGAGACCCAGTACTTC	CASRGDGYQETQYF
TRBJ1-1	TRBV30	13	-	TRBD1	TGTGCCTGGAGGGGACAGATGAACACTGAAGCTTTCTTT	CAWRGQMNTEAFF
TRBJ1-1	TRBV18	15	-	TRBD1	TGTGCCAGCTCACTAGCCGGGACAGGGAACACTGAAGCTTTCTTT	CASSLAGTGNTEAFF
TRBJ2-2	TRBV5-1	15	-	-	TGCGCCAGCAGCTTGGGCAGTACGAACACCGGGGAGCTGTTTTTT	CASSLGSTNTGELFF
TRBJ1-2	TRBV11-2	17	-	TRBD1	TGTGCCAGCAGATCGCCTGGGACAGGGCGAGTCAGTGTGGGCTACACCTTC	CASRSPGTGRVSVGYTF
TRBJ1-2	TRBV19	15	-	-	TGTGCCAGTAGTATACTGAGACAGCAAAACTATGGCTACACCTTC	CASSILRQQNYGYTF
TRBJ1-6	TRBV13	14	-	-	TGTGCCAGCAGCTTAGGACAAGTAAAGACACCCCTCCACTTT	CASSLGQVKTPLHF
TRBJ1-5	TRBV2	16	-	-	TGTGCCAGCAATGGAGGACAGACAACCAGCAATCAGCCCCAGCATTTT	CASNGGQTTSNQPQHF
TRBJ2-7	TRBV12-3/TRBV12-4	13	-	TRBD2	TGTGCCAGCAGTCGGGGGGAAATCTACGAGCAGTACTTC	CASSRGEIYEQYF
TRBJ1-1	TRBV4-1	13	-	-	TGCGCCAGCAGCCGCTTGGAGGCCAATGAAGCTTTCTTT	CASSRLEANEAFF
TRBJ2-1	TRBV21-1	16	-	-	TGTGCCAGCAGCGAAGGGACTAGCGGGATGTCCAATGAGCAGTTCTTC	CASSEGTSGMSNEQFF
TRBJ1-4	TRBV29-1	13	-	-	TGCAGCGCCCGCCGGGCGGGGAATGAAAAACTGTTTTTT	CSARRAGNEKLFF
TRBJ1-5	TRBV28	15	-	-	TGTGCCAGCAGTAAGTGGGAGCATAGCAATCAGCCCCAGCATTTT	CASSKWEHSNQPQHF
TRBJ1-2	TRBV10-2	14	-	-	TGCGCCAGCAGCCCACAGGACAGCTTCTATGGCTACACCTTC	CASSPQDSFYGYTF
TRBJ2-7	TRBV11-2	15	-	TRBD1	TGTGCCAGCAGCTCGTACTCACAGGGGGCCTACGAGCAGTACTTC	CASSSYSQGAYEQYF
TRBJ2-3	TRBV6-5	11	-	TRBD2	TGTGCCAGCAGGGGGGGGGATACGCAGTATTTT	CASRGGDTQYF
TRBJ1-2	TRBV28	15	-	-	TGTGCCAGCAGTCGACCCTTCCACAGGGCTAGCGGCTACACCTTC	CASSRPFHRASGYTF
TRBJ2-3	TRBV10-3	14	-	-	TGTGCCATCAGTGTGGGCACCGGGGGAGATACGCAGTATTTT	CAISVGTGGDTQYF
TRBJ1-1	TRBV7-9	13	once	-	TGTGCCAGCACCCTACTCGAAAACACTGAAGCTTTCTTT	CASTLLENTEAFF
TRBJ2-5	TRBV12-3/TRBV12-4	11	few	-	TGTGCCAGCAGCAAACAGGAGACCCAGTACTTC	CASSKQETQYF
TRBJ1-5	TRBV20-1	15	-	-	TGCAGTGCAAGTACAGGGTCGTATCGGAATCAGCCCCAGCATTTT	CSASTGSYRNQPQHF
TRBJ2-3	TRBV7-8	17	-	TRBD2	TGTGCCAGCAGCTTAACCCGACTAGCGGCTAGCACAGATACGCAGTATTTT	CASSLTRLAASTDTQYF